This TCR beta chain was captured in a study of T cell responses to AZD1222 COVID-19 vaccine. General study points: Nearly half of spike-specific TCRs reportedly go after variant regions that carry no mutations.

The CDR3 is 15 amino acids. V was cut by 4 bases and J by 0 bases, with 12 bases left in between. The germline CDR1 and CDR2 sequences are ENHRY and SYGVKD. Comments on this clone: Its matching antigen is unknown.

Libraries were prepared by immunoSEQ multiplex PCR; TCRdb keeps only in-frame clonotypes and omits some of them. The sample lists about 150,000 clones; around nine tenths were seen once. The chain carries TRBV10-3 and TRBJ1-2; D might be TRBD1 (6 bases). The receptor's source is an adult in good health. Sequencing was performed on peripheral blood, taken on day 0 of AZD1222 vaccination. DNA of the CDR3: TGTGCCATCAGTGGCCGGGACAAAACTAACTATGGCTACACCTTC. Its translation is CAISGRDKTNYGYTF.